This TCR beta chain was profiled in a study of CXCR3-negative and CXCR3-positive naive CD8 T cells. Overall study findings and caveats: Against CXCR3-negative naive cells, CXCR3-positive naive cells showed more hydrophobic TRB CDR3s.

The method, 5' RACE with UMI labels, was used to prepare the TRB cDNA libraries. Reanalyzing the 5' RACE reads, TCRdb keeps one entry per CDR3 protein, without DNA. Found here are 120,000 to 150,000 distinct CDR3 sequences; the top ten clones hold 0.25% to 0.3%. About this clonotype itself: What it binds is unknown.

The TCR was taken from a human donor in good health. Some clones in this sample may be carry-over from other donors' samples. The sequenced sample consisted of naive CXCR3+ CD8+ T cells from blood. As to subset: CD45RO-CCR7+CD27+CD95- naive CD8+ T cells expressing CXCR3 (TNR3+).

Here the CDR3 reads CATAYRVHEQYF. J is TRBJ2-7 and V is TRBV12-3 or TRBV12-4; TCRdb's assignment of TRBD1 cannot be checked, as there is no DNA. CDR3 length equals 12 residues.